The rows below give T cell receptor beta chains drawn from one sample of a study of T cells in Graves' hyperthyroidism and ophthalmopathy. TCRdb re-called the multiplex PCR reads with MiXCR, one entry per CDR3 protein. The sample lists some 560,000 distinct CDR3 sequences; 15% to 18% were seen once. The sample consisted of blood. Receptor source: a woman in her twenties or thirties with Graves' hyperthyroidism. The CDR3 runs from the conserved cysteine through the conserved F or W. Fields, in order: D gene, clone size, J gene, V gene, CDR3 protein, CDR3 DNA. A D gene is named only where the DNA matches it firmly. Clone size appears in some rows only: once, few, many, or a class for an expanded clone.

NA many TRBJ2-3 TRBV20-1 CSGEWEGTDTQYF TGCAGTGGCGAGTGGGAGGGCACAGATACGCAGTATTTT
TRBD2 many TRBJ2-4 TRBV28 CASSFHWLGTSGIRGGNIQYF TGTGCCAGCAGTTTTCATTGGCTGGGGACTAGCGGGATCAGGGGTGGGAACATTCAGTACTTC
NA many TRBJ1-1 TRBV12-3/TRBV12-4 CASSRQENTEAFF TGTGCCAGCAGTCGACAGGAGAACACTGAAGCTTTCTTT
TRBD2 many TRBJ2-3 TRBV12-3/TRBV12-4 CASSFPAGGPDTQYF TGTGCCAGCAGTTTCCCCGCGGGAGGGCCCGATACGCAGTATTTT
NA many TRBJ2-6 TRBV3-1 CASSQEGSSSGANVLTF TGTGCCAGCAGCCAAGAAGGCTCATCCTCTGGGGCCAACGTCCTGACTTTC
TRBD2 many TRBJ2-1 TRBV2 CASRGTSGRVPYNEQFF TGTGCCAGCAGAGGAACTAGCGGGAGGGTTCCTTACAATGAGCAGTTCTTC
NA many TRBJ1-2 TRBV29-1 CSVVDSRGGYTF TGCAGCGTTGTTGATTCACGCGGGGGCTACACCTTC
TRBD1 many TRBJ1-4 TRBV7-9 CASSSRDREGEKLFF TGTGCCAGCAGCTCCCGGGACAGGGAGGGCGAAAAACTGTTTTTT
NA few TRBJ1-1 TRBV4-3 CASSQVIYDTEAFF TGCGCCAGCAGCCAAGTCATTTATGACACTGAAGCTTTCTTT
NA many TRBJ2-7 TRBV3-1 CASSLRSGRNHYEQYF TGTGCCAGCAGCCTAAGGTCGGGACGGAACCACTACGAGCAGTACTTC
NA many TRBJ2-1 TRBV5-1 CASSLDTPTYNEQFF TGCGCCAGCAGCTTGGACACCCCCACCTACAATGAGCAGTTCTTC
NA many TRBJ2-7 TRBV5-1 CASSLLSDDDGYYEQYF TGCGCCAGCAGCTTGTTGTCCGACGACGACGGATACTACGAGCAGTACTTC
NA few TRBJ2-1 TRBV7-2 CASSSREGGSSYNEQFF TGTGCCAGCAGCTCACGGGAAGGTGGGAGCTCCTACAATGAGCAGTTCTTC
TRBD1 once TRBJ2-1 TRBV30 CAWSRGQGANEQFF TGTGCCTGGAGTAGGGGACAGGGGGCAAATGAGCAGTTCTTC
NA many TRBJ1-1 TRBV7-6 CASSLGGGFTEAFF TGTGCCAGCAGCTTAGGTGGGGGTTTCACTGAAGCTTTCTTT
NA few TRBJ2-7 TRBV4-1 CASSQELLAKQYF TGCGCCAGCAGCCAAGAACTACTAGCCAAGCAGTACTTC
NA many TRBJ2-3 TRBV20-1 CSALPSGTTDTQYF TGCAGTGCTCTCCCCAGCGGGACAACAGATACGCAGTATTTT
NA many TRBJ2-7 TRBV11-2 CASSSLGGHYEQYF TGTGCCAGCAGCTCACTCGGGGGCCACTACGAGCAGTACTTC
NA many TRBJ2-7 TRBV10-3 CAISESGRSYEQYF TGTGCCATCAGTGAGTCCGGACGCTCCTACGAGCAGTACTTC
NA many TRBJ2-3 TRBV20-1 CSASLRAFSTDTQYF TGCAGTGCAAGCCTTAGGGCGTTCAGCACAGATACGCAGTATTTT
TRBD1 many TRBJ1-6 TRBV12-3/TRBV12-4 CATTLRQGVPNSPLHF TGTGCCACCACACTACGACAGGGGGTCCCTAATTCACCCCTCCACTTT
TRBD1 few TRBJ2-4 TRBV27 CASSIGQGIAKNIQYF TGTGCCAGCAGTATAGGACAGGGAATAGCCAAAAACATTCAGTACTTC
NA many TRBJ2-1 TRBV7-2 CASLESAEQFF TGTGCCAGCTTAGAATCGGCTGAGCAGTTCTTC
NA NA TRBJ1-5 TRBV20-1 CSARTSGRDQPQHF TGCAGTGCTAGGACTAGCGGTCGGGATCAGCCCCAGCATTTT
NA NA TRBJ2-5 TRBV7-6 CASSSRGFEGETQYF TGTGCCAGCAGCTCAAGGGGGTTCGAGGGAGAGACCCAGTACTTC
NA NA TRBJ2-7 TRBV6-1 CASSQHPQAHEQYF TGTGCCAGCAGTCAACACCCCCAGGCACACGAGCAGTACTTC
NA many TRBJ2-1 TRBV5-1 CASSFETPYNEQFF TGCGCCAGCAGCTTCGAGACACCCTACAATGAGCAGTTCTTC
NA many TRBJ2-1 TRBV7-9 CASSSGSSGNEQFF TGTGCCAGCAGCTCCGGTTCTTCAGGAAATGAGCAGTTCTTC
NA few TRBJ2-7 TRBV6-1 CASRRHGQLYEQYF TGTGCCAGCAGACGACACGGACAGCTCTACGAGCAGTACTTC
NA NA TRBJ2-1 TRBV6-1 CASTSRRWELQSYNEQFF TGTGCCAGCACCTCCCGCCGTTGGGAACTACAGTCCTACAATGAGCAGTTCTTC
NA NA TRBJ2-5 TRBV7-3 CASSLGPSETQYF TGTGCCAGCAGCTTAGGGCCCTCTGAGACCCAGTACTTC
NA many TRBJ2-7 TRBV2 CASRSGHGYEQYF TGTGCCAGCAGGTCGGGACACGGGTACGAGCAGTACTTC
NA NA TRBJ1-2 TRBV24-1 CATSDLTGYTF TGTGCCACCAGTGATTTGACGGGCTACACCTTC
NA many TRBJ2-1 TRBV30 CAWSGSNEQFF TGTGCCTGGAGTGGGTCTAATGAGCAGTTCTTC